This T cell receptor (beta chain) was identified during a study of CD8 T cells in ankylosing spondylitis (dated by TCRdb to about 2017). Study-wide context: To find TCR variants linked to disease, the study profiled T cell receptor beta repertoires in ankylosing spondylitis patients and healthy donors. The full study cohort was made up of approximately 27 ankylosing spondylitis patients and 108 healthy donors. Peripheral blood was sampled, and synovial fluid was additionally collected from ankylosing spondylitis patients.

In regard to this clonotype: Its antigen has not been determined. The record has no base qualities; no much larger clone is one base away.

Sequenced using an Illumina HiSeq 2500. Quantitative 5'-RACE with molecular barcodes was used to prepare TCR beta libraries. The original pipeline was this. A new computational method, built on a probabilistic model of VDJ rearrangement, was used to identify disease-linked TCR variants. TCRdb handled the public reads itself, with Q25 trimming in fastp and clone calling in MiXCR, and kept productive beta chains. Records with the same CDR3 protein are collapsed into one entry carrying the most frequent genes and DNA. The V and J calls come from TCRdb's annotation, not from the publication. The sample contains more than 300,000 distinct CDR3 sequences, less than 9.5% of them found a single time. Of the sample, less than 15% is held by the ten largest clones. What the authors observed across the whole study: A TCR beta motif made up of several highly homologous amino acid variants appeared to be characteristic of blood from ankylosing spondylitis patients. Significant enrichment of the disease-linked clones was reported in matched synovial fluid samples from ankylosing spondylitis patients. A CD8+ phenotype was shown by the disease-linked clones, which were found at relatively low frequencies in peripheral blood. Some TCR beta motif variants had previously been reported in synovial fluid and blood of reactive arthritis patients, which suggested common disease-initiation mechanisms.

From its cysteine to its phenylalanine, the CDR3 spans 16 amino acids. Only CDR3 DNA is held: 48 bases, read in frame from base 1. CDR1 and CDR2, looked up from the germline V gene (reference sequence), are DFQATT and SNEGSKA. V is trimmed back by 4 bases and J by 4 bases, and the junction contains 11 bases that no gene match accounts for. The sequence is built from TRBV20-1 and TRBJ2-1, and TRBD2 matches 9 of the central bases. The specimen sequenced was blood, either unsorted or a sorted T cell fraction (not recorded which). The source of this sequence is a male donor with ankylosing spondylitis. The nucleotides read TGCAGTGCTATTTCTAGCGGGATAAGGCCATACAATGAGCAGTTCTTC. Its translation is CSAISSGIRPYNEQFF.